One and the same sample provided the 32 T cell receptor beta chains below, sequenced in a study of beta chain features in type 1 diabetes. The isolated RNA, all of it, was reverse transcribed, so expressed TCRB transcripts were what got sequenced. Method: immunoSEQ multiplex PCR; TCRdb's copy keeps in-frame clones and lacks some. In the table there are about 400,000 clones, 10% to 15% of which are singletons. The sample taken for sequencing was naive CD4+ T cells from blood. These receptors originate from a young man in good health.

The genes are TRBV4-3 and TRBJ1-4; TRBD1 matches 7 bases. V lost 0 bases and J lost 6; bases outside the gene matches: 4. CDR1 and CDR2 (germline): LGHNA, YSLEER. The length of the CDR3 is 15 residues. The CDR3 loop is CASSQDKGADEKLFF. DNA for the CDR3: TGCGCCAGCAGCCAAGATAAGGGGGCGGATGAAAAACTGTTTTTT.

The J gene is TRBJ2-5, the V gene TRBV7-3; 14 bases align to TRBD2. Per germline, CDR1 SGHTA and CDR2 FQGTGA. V dropped 5 bases and J dropped 3; count of bases not matched to a gene: 5. The CDR3 consists of 16 residues. CDR3 DNA: TGTGCCAGCAGCGCTCCGGGACTAGCGGGAGAAGAGACCCAGTACTTC. It specifies CASSAPGLAGEETQYF.

This clone appeared a few times. V is TRBV6-5 and J is TRBJ2-1; 9 positions agree with TRBD2. V dropped 0 bases and J dropped 9; count of bases not matched to a gene: 0. The CDR3 is 13 residues long. The V gene's germline CDR1 is MNHEY and CDR2 SVGAGI. The CDR3 sequence is CASSYSAGGEQFF. The CDR3 region has the DNA TGTGCCAGCAGTTACTCAGCGGGGGGTGAGCAGTTCTTC.

The V call is TRBV28, the J call TRBJ1-1; 7 bases map to TRBD1. V trimming: 6 bases; J trimming: 2 bases; junction bases outside the gene matches: 6. The germline V gene encodes CDR1 MDHEN and CDR2 SYDVKM. The CDR3 sequence is 14 residues long. CDR3 sequence: CASRVGGFNTEAFF. The DNA of the CDR3 is TGTGCCAGCAGGGTAGGGGGCTTTAACACTGAAGCTTTCTTT. Full variable domain (rest looked up from reference TRBV28 and TRBJ1-1): DVKVTQSSRYLVKRTGEKVFLECVQDMDHENMFWYRQDPGLGLRLIYFSYDVKMKEKGDIPEGYSVSREKKERFSLILESASTNQTSMYLCASRVGGFNTEAFFGQGTRLTVV.

The chain uses TRBV9 and TRBJ2-5, with TRBD1 identical over 7 bases. Germline V gene sequence: CDR1 SGDLS, CDR2 YYNGEE. The CDR3 contains 15 residues. The trim removed 2 bases at V and 4 bases at J, leaving 8 bases unmatched. The CDR3 spells CASSVGTGVPETQYF. The CDR3 region has the DNA TGTGCCAGCAGCGTTGGAACAGGGGTCCCAGAGACCCAGTACTTC.

The chain uses TRBV7-3 and TRBJ1-1; D not resolved. Deletions cut 4 bases from V and 1 base from J, with 7 bases between. The germline V gene encodes CDR1 SGHTA and CDR2 FQGTGA. The CDR3 has 13 amino acids. CDR3 DNA sequence: TGTGCCAGCAGCTACTTGTCGAACACTGAAGCTTTCTTT. Protein sequence: CASSYLSNTEAFF.

This clone was found a few times. V is TRBV18 and J is TRBJ1-1; no firm D call. There are 15 residues in the CDR3. V lost 0 bases and J lost 6, with 14 bases in between. CDR1 is KGHSH, CDR2 LQKENI, per germline. In DNA form, the CDR3 reads TGTGCCAGCTCACCACCGTTTAGCAGTGTCGCTGAAGCTTTCTTT. It specifies CASSPPFSSVAEAFF.

With regard to this clone: The sample has other DNA sequences that encode this CDR3 too. The rearrangement joins TRBV29-1 to TRBJ1-1; perhaps TRBD1 as D (6 bases). The CDR3 consists of 13 residues. Germline-derived CDR1 and CDR2 are SQVTM and ANQGSEA. V shed 5 bases and J shed 1 base, with 11 bases lying between them. The CDR3 sequence is CSVRLQGNTEAFF. The CDR3 DNA sequence: TGCAGCGTTAGGTTACAGGGGAACACTGAAGCTTTCTTT.

This clone was counted a few times. The genes are TRBV19 and TRBJ2-2, with a weak D call TRBD2 (5 bases). Germline assignment: CDR1 LNHDA and CDR2 SQIVND (reference sequence). Trimming removed 5 bases at V and 0 bases at J, with 10 bases between. CDR3 size: 15 residues. The CDR3 sequence is CASSGGWTNTGELFF. The CDR3, as DNA: TGTGCCAGTAGTGGAGGATGGACGAACACCGGGGAGCTGTTTTTT.

The rearrangement joins TRBV7-3 to TRBJ2-1; D gene uncertain. Trimming stripped 5 bases from V and 0 bases from J, with 11 bases between. Germline CDR1 is SGHTA and CDR2 is FQGTGA. This CDR3 comprises 15 residues. The chain's CDR3 is CASSAHSSSYNEQFF. CDR3 sequence (DNA): TGTGCCAGCAGCGCTCACAGTAGCTCCTACAATGAGCAGTTCTTC.

A few counts support this clone. The chain carries TRBV5-1 and TRBJ1-2; 7 bases align to TRBD1. CDR1 is SGHRS, CDR2 YFSETQ, per germline. Trimming cost V 4 bases and J 7 bases; bases outside gene matches: 7. CDR3 size: 13 residues. CDR3: CASSLGGDLGYTF. CDR3 nucleotides: TGCGCCAGCAGCCTAGGGGGCGATCTTGGCTACACCTTC.

The chain links TRBV5-4 to TRBJ2-5; the D gene is possibly TRBD2 (5 bases). The CDR3 covers 13 residues. CDR1 SGHNT and CDR2 YYREEE come from the germline V gene (reference sequence). Trimming pared 1 base from V and 5 bases from J, leaving 9 bases between. The CDR3 nucleotides read TGTGCCAGCAGCTTGTGGGAGAGTGAGACCCAGTACTTC. This sequence encodes CASSLWESETQYF.

The chain links TRBV18 to TRBJ1-2; weak D call: TRBD1 (5 bases). The CDR3 has 14 residues. Germline lookup yields CDR1 KGHSH and CDR2 LQKENI. Deletions cut 2 bases from V and 2 bases from J, with 9 bases between. This chain's CDR3 is CASSPETVNYGYTF. In nucleotides, the CDR3 is TGTGCCAGCTCACCAGAGACAGTAAACTATGGCTACACCTTC.

This clone has a handful of counts. The genes are TRBV5-1 and TRBJ2-7, with 7 nucleotides matching TRBD1. V shed 3 bases and J 0 bases; nucleotides not matched to a gene: 3. The germline V gene encodes CDR1 SGHRS and CDR2 YFSETQ. The CDR3 totals 14 residues. CDR3 sequence: CASSSTGSSYEQYF. Written as DNA, the CDR3 is TGCGCCAGCAGCTCGACAGGGTCCTCCTACGAGCAGTACTTC.

This clone was observed a few times. V usage is TRBV29-1 and J usage is TRBJ2-7; TRBD1 matches 7 bases. Unmatched junction bases numbered 6, after V lost 4 bases and J lost 0 bases. Germline CDR1 is SQVTM and CDR2 is ANQGSEA. The CDR3 covers 14 residues. The CDR3 nucleotides read TGCAGCGTTGTCTTAGGGGACAGCTCCTACGAGCAGTACTTC. Its translation is CSVVLGDSSYEQYF.

In this sample, this clone turned up a few times. V and J are TRBV29-1 and TRBJ1-1; TRBD1 might be the D (6 bases). Germline V gene data show CDR1 as SQVTM and CDR2 as ANQGSEA. The ends were cut back, 4 bases at V and 4 bases at J, with 10 bases in the middle. This CDR3 is 12 amino acids long. The CDR3 protein is CSVGGLGTEAFF. The CDR3 DNA reads as TGCAGCGTTGGGGGGCTTGGCACTGAAGCTTTCTTT.

This clone was found a few times. This chain uses TRBV9 with TRBJ2-3; 8 positions agree with TRBD2. The CDR3 has 15 amino acids. The germline CDR1 and CDR2 sequences are SGDLS and YYNGEE. V shed 0 bases, J shed 6 bases, and the junction held 6 bases outside the gene matches. The CDR3 is CASSVATGRGDTQYF. CDR3 sequence (DNA): TGTGCCAGCAGCGTAGCTACCGGGAGGGGCGATACGCAGTATTTT.

The chain combines TRBV7-2 with TRBJ1-4, with 7 bases identical to TRBD1. V shed 1 base and J 8 bases; nucleotides not matched to a gene: 13. The CDR3 consists of 17 residues. Germline V gene lookup returns CDR1 SGHTA and CDR2 FQGNSA. DNA of the CDR3: TGTGCCAGCAGCTTAGTGGGTAGAGAGGGGGCTGGCGAAAAACTGTTTTTT. This translates into CASSLVGREGAGEKLFF.

The V and J genes are TRBV5-1 and TRBJ1-2, with TRBD1 matching 7 bases. This CDR3 spans 14 amino acids. Germline V gene sequence: CDR1 SGHRS, CDR2 YFSETQ. V dropped 4 bases and J dropped 8; count of bases not matched to a gene: 11. The CDR3 DNA sequence: TGCGCCAGCAGCCCGCTACAGGGGCGGAGAGGCTACACCTTC. It codes for CASSPLQGRRGYTF. Supplemented by reference TRBV5-1 and TRBJ1-2, the full variable domain reads KAGVTQTPRYLIKTRGQQVTLSCSPISGHRSVSWYQQTPGQGLQFLFEYFSETQRNKGNFPGRFSGRQFSNSRSEMNVSTLELGDSALYLCASSPLQGRRGYTFGSGTRLTVV.

V gene TRBV13 combines with J gene TRBJ1-6; possibly TRBD1 for D (6 bases). Per the germline V gene, CDR1 is PRHDT and CDR2 is FYEKMQ (reference sequence). The CDR3 runs to 15 residues. V was pared by 0 bases and J by 9 bases, with 12 bases between. The CDR3, as DNA: TGTGCCAGCAGCTTAGGACAGGGTCTCGGTTCACCCCTCCACTTT. It specifies CASSLGQGLGSPLHF. Together with reference TRBV13 and TRBJ1-6, the CDR3 gives the full variable domain: AAGVIQSPRHLIKEKRETATLKCYPIPRHDTVYWYQQGPGQDPQFLISFYEKMQSDKGSIPDRFSAQQFSDYHSELNMSSLELGDSALYFCASSLGQGLGSPLHFGNGTRLTVT.

This clone occurred a few times. The chain recombines TRBV18 with TRBJ1-1; D unresolved. V lost 3 bases to trimming and J lost 1 base, with 9 bases between them. Germline assignment: CDR1 KGHSH and CDR2 LQKENI. This CDR3 has 14 residues. CDR3 sequence (DNA): TGTGCCAGCTCACCCGAACATGGGAACACTGAAGCTTTCTTT. It specifies CASSPEHGNTEAFF.

The J gene is TRBJ2-1, the V gene TRBV7-2; 9 bases fit TRBD1. The CDR3 has 14 residues. The germline V gene has CDR1 SGHTA and CDR2 FQGNSA. V dropped 6 bases and J dropped 14; count of bases not matched to a gene: 14. The DNA for the CDR3 is TGTGCCAGCAGAGGAGGGACAGGGCCAAGAGTAGAGTTCTTC. Translation gives CASRGGTGPRVEFF. The complete variable domain, with remaining parts taken from reference TRBV7-2 and TRBJ2-1, reads GAGVSQSPSNKVTEKGKDVELRCDPISGHTALYWYRQSLGQGLEFLIYFQGNSAPDKSGLPSDRFSAERTGGSVSTLTIQRTQQEDSAVYLCASRGGTGPRVEFFGPGTRLTVL.

This clone has a handful of counts. The gene calls are TRBV7-9 and TRBJ1-6, with a weak D call TRBD1 (6 bases). Trimming cost V 1 base and J 5 bases, with 9 bases left between them. Germline CDR1 reads SEHNR; CDR2 reads FQNEAQ (reference sequence). There are 15 residues in the CDR3. In DNA, the CDR3 is TGTGCCAGCAGCTTAGGGACAGCCAATAATTCACCCCTCCACTTT. Its protein is CASSLGTANNSPLHF.

The gene calls are TRBV2 and TRBJ2-5, with a tentative D call TRBD1 (6 bases). The CDR3 runs to 15 residues. V was shortened by 4 bases and J by 4 bases, with 16 bases between the two germline ends. The germline V gene has CDR1 SNHLY and CDR2 FYNNEI. In DNA form, the CDR3 reads TGTGCCAGCAGTGGTCAGGGGTGGGGTGGAGAGACCCAGTACTTC. This encodes CASSGQGWGGETQYF.

With regard to this clone: Within the sample, other DNA sequences also encode this same CDR3. The J gene is TRBJ2-3, the V gene TRBV7-2; no firm D call. The CDR3 consists of 14 residues. The germline V gene has CDR1 SGHTA and CDR2 FQGNSA. V was cut by 1 base and J by 2 bases, with 7 bases left in between. CDR3 nucleotide sequence: TGTGCCAGCAGCTTAGGACTGTACACAGATACGCAGTATTTT. This codes for CASSLGLYTDTQYF. Filled out from reference TRBV7-2 and TRBJ2-3, the complete variable domain reads GAGVSQSPSNKVTEKGKDVELRCDPISGHTALYWYRQSLGQGLEFLIYFQGNSAPDKSGLPSDRFSAERTGGSVSTLTIQRTQQEDSAVYLCASSLGLYTDTQYFGPGTRLTVL.

J is TRBJ2-7 and V is TRBV7-3; TRBD2 might be the D (6 bases). The germline V gene has CDR1 SGHTA and CDR2 FQGTGA. Trimming removed 0 bases from V and 7 bases from J, with 13 bases in between. The length of the CDR3 is 14 residues. This CDR3 reads CASSLTLGTGEQYF. CDR3 sequence (DNA): TGTGCCAGCAGCTTAACCCTCGGGACTGGTGAGCAGTACTTC.

This clone was found a few times. J is TRBJ2-1 and V is TRBV9; TRBD2 matches at 13 bases. Unmatched junction bases numbered 3, after V lost 0 bases and J lost 6 bases. CDR1 is SGDLS, CDR2 YYNGEE, per germline. The CDR3 has 16 amino acids. CDR3 region: CASSVGGLAGLNEQFF. CDR3 DNA: TGTGCCAGCAGCGTAGGGGGACTAGCGGGACTCAATGAGCAGTTCTTC.

V and J are TRBV30 and TRBJ2-2, with TRBD1 as a possible D gene (5 bases). Between the trimmed V and J ends, which lost 4 bases and 4 bases, there was a span of 13 bases. Germline V gene lookup returns CDR1 GTSNPN and CDR2 SVGIG (reference sequence). The CDR3 spans 14 residues. CDR3 amino acids: CAWKGQVGTGELFF. The CDR3 DNA is TGTGCCTGGAAGGGGCAGGTTGGCACCGGGGAGCTGTTTTTT. Complete variable domain (other parts from reference TRBV30 and TRBJ2-2): SQTIHQWPATLVQPVGSPLSLECTVEGTSNPNLYWYRQAAGRGLQLLFYSVGIGQISSEVPQNLSASRPQDRQFILSSKKLLLSDSGFYLCAWKGQVGTGELFFGEGSRLTVL.

Comments on this clone: The sample carries other DNA sequences with the same CDR3. This sequence joins TRBV18 and TRBJ1-1, with D unresolved. Trimming stripped 2 bases from V and 0 bases from J, with 4 bases between. Germline CDR1 is KGHSH and CDR2 is LQKENI. The CDR3 contains 13 residues. The chain's CDR3 is CASSPSVNTEAFF. CDR3 in DNA: TGTGCCAGCTCACCATCAGTGAACACTGAAGCTTTCTTT. Complete variable domain (other parts from reference TRBV18 and TRBJ1-1): NAGVMQNPRHLVRRRGQEARLRCSPMKGHSHVYWYRQLPEEGLKFMVYLQKENIIDESGMPKERFSAEFPKEGPSILRIQQVVRGDSAAYFCASSPSVNTEAFFGQGTRLTVV.

This clone was detected only a few times. V gene TRBV7-9 combines with J gene TRBJ2-1; 7 bases map to TRBD2. CDR1 is SEHNR and CDR2 is FQNEAQ in the germline V gene (reference sequence). The CDR3 extends over 15 amino acids. Unmatched junction bases numbered 4, after V lost 5 bases and J lost 0 bases. In nucleotides, the CDR3 is TGTGCCAGCAGCCCAGGGACTATCTCCTACAATGAGCAGTTCTTC. This codes for CASSPGTISYNEQFF. The full variable domain, in which reference TRBV7-9 and TRBJ2-1 provide the parts outside the CDR3, is DTGVSQNPRHKITKRGQNVTFRCDPISEHNRLYWYRQTLGQGPEFLTYFQNEAQLEKSRLLSDRFSAERPKGSFSTLEIQRTEQGDSAMYLCASSPGTISYNEQFFGPGTRLTVL.

The chain joins TRBV25-1 to TRBJ2-7, with TRBD1 matching 10 bases. Per the germline V gene, CDR1 is MGHDK and CDR2 is SYGVNS. V lost 5 bases, J lost 6 bases, and 13 bases stayed unmatched. This CDR3 contains 16 residues. The CDR3 DNA reads as TGTGCCAGCAGTAAACCCTCGGGACAGGGGATCGGCGAGCAGTACTTC. Encoded protein: CASSKPSGQGIGEQYF.

This chain joins TRBV5-6 and TRBJ2-7, with 11 bases lining up with TRBD1. Germline-derived CDR1 and CDR2 are SGHDT and YYEEEE. Germline trimming cut 3 bases from V and 7 bases from J; bases unmatched to any gene: 12. This CDR3 spans 16 amino acids. CDR3 sequence reads: CASSWAGTGGIWEQYF. The DNA for the CDR3 is TGTGCCAGCAGCTGGGCCGGGACAGGGGGGATTTGGGAGCAGTACTTC.